The 14 T cell receptor beta chains presented below share a single source sample, sequenced in a study of beta chain features in type 1 diabetes. Expressed TCRB transcripts were sequenced, since all the RNA that had been isolated was reverse transcribed. Assay: immunoSEQ multiplex PCR; the TCRdb copy retains only in-frame clones and omits some. The sample records about 290,000 clones, approximately 8.1% being singletons. Sample: central memory CD4+ T cells from blood. The receptor set was obtained from a woman between 18 and 29 years old in good health.

This clone came up a few times. V gene TRBV30 combines with J gene TRBJ2-6; a weak D match, TRBD2 (5 bases). CDR1 and CDR2 from the germline V gene are GTSNPN and SVGIG (reference sequence). CDR3 length equals 14 residues. V lost 0 bases to trimming and J lost 2 bases, with 5 bases between them. CDR3 sequence reads: CAWSVGTGANVLTF. DNA for the CDR3: TGTGCCTGGAGTGTCGGGACTGGGGCCAACGTCCTGACTTTC.

This clone turned up a few times. The CDR3 spells CASSLLGGRVAGGYTF. Written as DNA, the CDR3 is TGTGCCAGCAGCTTACTCGGAGGGAGAGTAGCGGGGGGCTACACCTTC. This rearrangement joins TRBV13 to TRBJ1-2; D not certain. The CDR3 extends over 16 amino acids. V dropped 2 bases and J dropped 8 bases, with 21 bases sitting between them. Per germline, CDR1 PRHDT and CDR2 FYEKMQ (reference sequence).

The table lists this clone with a few counts. The chain links TRBV14 to TRBJ1-2; the D gene is possibly TRBD1 (6 bases). This CDR3 region has 14 residues. CDR1 SGHDN and CDR2 FVKESK come from the germline V gene. Trimming removed 1 base from V and 5 bases from J, with 11 bases in between. The CDR3 coding sequence is TGTGCCAGCAGCCAAGCGGGGACACTTTATGGCTACACCTTC. Its translation is CASSQAGTLYGYTF.

This clone was seen only a few times. The chain recombines TRBV4-3 with TRBJ1-4; no firm D call. V was pared by 1 base and J by 4 bases, with 13 bases between. CDR1 is LGHNA, CDR2 YSLEER, per germline. The CDR3 runs to 16 residues. CDR3: CASSQARPGFNEKLFF. DNA for the CDR3: TGCGCCAGCAGCCAAGCCAGACCCGGATTTAATGAAAAACTGTTTTTT.

The chain combines TRBV5-6 with TRBJ2-7; a possible D gene is TRBD2 (5 bases). Germline-derived CDR1 and CDR2 are SGHDT and YYEEEE. The length of the CDR3 is 13 residues. V lost 3 bases, J lost 2 bases, and 9 bases lay in between. The CDR3 region has the DNA TGTGCCAGCAGCTCGTACGGGACCTACGAGCAGTACGTC. It translates to CASSSYGTYEQYV.

The sample holds a few counts of this clone. The V gene is TRBV11-1, the J gene TRBJ2-7; 8 bases map to TRBD1. The V gene end was trimmed by 3 bases and the J gene end by 2 bases; junction bases not matched to a gene: 3. CDR1 and CDR2 (germline): SGHAT, FQDESV (reference sequence). There are 14 residues in the CDR3. The CDR3 region has the DNA TGTGCCAGCAGCTTGACAGGGGTAACCTACGAGCAGTACGTC. Encoded protein: CASSLTGVTYEQYV.

V gene TRBV14 combines with J gene TRBJ2-7, with 11 nucleotides matching TRBD2. The CDR3 has 15 residues. Germline-derived CDR1 and CDR2 are SGHDN and FVKESK. J gave up 2 bases and V 4 bases, and 4 bases lay outside the gene matches. In DNA, the CDR3 is TGTGCCAGCAGCCGAGGGACTAGCGGACCCTACGAGCAGTACTTC. Its translation: CASSRGTSGPYEQYF.

This clone was seen a handful of times. The gene calls are TRBV5-1 and TRBJ2-1, with D possibly being TRBD1 or TRBD2 (5 bases each). The V and J ends lost 4 bases and 4 bases respectively, with 15 bases between them. CDR1 and CDR2 from the germline V gene are SGHRS and YFSETQ. The CDR3 consists of 15 residues. The DNA of the CDR3 is TGCGCCAGCAGCCCTCGGTGGGGGAGATACAATGAGCAGTTCTTC. Translated, it gives CASSPRWGRYNEQFF. Full variable domain (rest looked up from reference TRBV5-1 and TRBJ2-1): KAGVTQTPRYLIKTRGQQVTLSCSPISGHRSVSWYQQTPGQGLQFLFEYFSETQRNKGNFPGRFSGRQFSNSRSEMNVSTLELGDSALYLCASSPRWGRYNEQFFGPGTRLTVL.

A few counts support this clone. In the same sample, other DNA sequences code for this CDR3. The J gene is TRBJ2-1, the V gene TRBV10-3; 7 bases fit TRBD2. This CDR3 has 15 residues. J was trimmed by 3 bases and V by 0 bases; bases with no gene match: 2. The germline V gene has CDR1 ENHRY and CDR2 SYGVKD. The CDR3: CAISESRGSYNEQFF. In DNA, the CDR3 is TGTGCCATCAGTGAGTCTCGCGGGAGCTACAATGAGCAGTTCTTC.

CDR3 DNA sequence: TGCGCCAGCAGCTTGGATTGGGGGCAGGCTTACGAGCAGTACGTC. Amino acid sequence: CASSLDWGQAYEQYV. The rearrangement uses TRBV5-1 and TRBJ2-7; D is possibly TRBD1 (6 bases). V lost 0 bases and J lost 4, with 14 bases in between. This CDR3 comprises 15 residues. Germline values: CDR1 SGHRS, CDR2 YFSETQ.

CDR3 sequence: CAGGQVANYGYTF. The CDR3 DNA follows: TGTGCCGGGGGACAGGTAGCTAACTATGGCTACACCTTC. The rearrangement links TRBV5-4 to TRBJ1-2; 8 bases map to TRBD1. The ends lost 10 bases at V and 0 bases at J; junction bases unmatched: 5. The germline V gene has CDR1 SGHNT and CDR2 YYREEE (reference sequence). This CDR3 is built from 13 residues.

This clone showed up many times. The chain recombines TRBV21-1 with TRBJ2-1; TRBD2, the table's D call, lacks a check against the DNA. TRBV21-1 is termed a pseudogene. The CDR3 length is 13 residues. CDR3 protein: CASSKGAGNEQFF. As DNA, the CDR3 is TGTGCCAGCAGCAAAGGGGCGGGCAATGAGCAGTTCTTC.

This clone was observed a few times. The rearrangement uses TRBV6-6 and TRBJ2-1, with D tentatively TRBD2 (7 bases). The CDR3 is made up of 15 amino acids. Germline V gene data show CDR1 as MNHNY and CDR2 as SVGAGI (reference sequence). V was pared by 5 bases and J by 14 bases, with 25 bases between. The CDR3 nucleotides read TGTGCCAGCAGTCCCTGGGACCTAGGGGGGACTATGAAGTTCTTC. It yields the protein CASSPWDLGGTMKFF.

This clone was counted only a few times. V is TRBV7-2 and J is TRBJ1-5; weak D call: TRBD1 (6 bases). Trimming took 2 bases from V and 0 from J, leaving 14 bases between them. The CDR3 extends over 17 amino acids. CDR1 is SGHTA, CDR2 FQGNSA, per germline. The DNA of the CDR3 is TGTGCCAGCAGCTTAAACAACAGGGTTGCTAGCAATCAGCCCCAGCATTTT. This translates into CASSLNNRVASNQPQHF.